The rows below give T cell receptor beta chains drawn from one sample of a study of immune characterization of retroperitoneal liposarcoma. TCRdb redid the calling of the PCR reads with MiXCR, one entry per CDR3 protein. The sample holds some 9,100 distinct CDR3 sequences, 25% to 35% seen once. Sequenced: tumor tissue. The receptors come from a male donor with retroperitoneal liposarcoma. The CDR3 runs from the conserved cysteine through the conserved F or W. A D gene is named only where the DNA matches it firmly. Clone size is not always given. Where it is, it says once, few, many or a class for expanded clones.

V gene: TRBV6-1
D gene: TRBD1
clone size: medium-sized
J gene: TRBJ1-2
CDR3 protein: CASSPITGTGSYGYTF
CDR3 DNA: TGTGCCAGCAGTCCGATAACCGGGACAGGGAGCTATGGCTACACCTTC

V gene: TRBV28
D gene: TRBD1
clone size: medium-sized
J gene: TRBJ2-5
CDR3 protein: CASSPPRGQGPFRYF
CDR3 DNA: TGTGCCAGCAGCCCGCCTCGGGGACAGGGCCCGTTCCGGTACTTC

V gene: TRBV27
D gene: TRBD2
clone size: -
J gene: TRBJ2-7
CDR3 protein: CASSFPGGNEQYF
CDR3 DNA: TGTGCCAGCAGTTTCCCGGGGGGAAACGAGCAGTACTTC

V gene: TRBV27
D gene: -
clone size: medium-sized
J gene: TRBJ2-2
CDR3 protein: CASSLSPRRARTGELFF
CDR3 DNA: TGTGCCAGCAGTTTATCCCCCCGGCGAGCTAGGACCGGGGAGCTGTTTTTT

V gene: TRBV6-1
D gene: TRBD1
clone size: medium-sized
J gene: TRBJ2-7
CDR3 protein: CASSEGQGAYEQYF
CDR3 DNA: TGTGCCAGCAGTGAAGGACAGGGGGCATACGAGCAGTACTTC

V gene: TRBV7-7
D gene: TRBD2
clone size: medium-sized
J gene: TRBJ2-5
CDR3 protein: CASSLEEVRGAQYF
CDR3 DNA: TGTGCTAGCAGCTTAGAGGAGGTGCGGGGGGCCCAGTACTTC

V gene: TRBV6-1
D gene: TRBD1
clone size: few
J gene: TRBJ2-3
CDR3 protein: CASSNPTGGSTDTQYF
CDR3 DNA: TGTGCCAGCAGTAATCCGACAGGGGGCAGCACAGATACGCAGTATTTT

V gene: TRBV6-1
D gene: -
clone size: -
J gene: TRBJ2-1
CDR3 protein: CANSLKGGDEQFF
CDR3 DNA: TGTGCCAACAGTCTCAAGGGGGGAGACGAGCAGTTCTTC

V gene: TRBV7-2
D gene: -
clone size: medium-sized
J gene: TRBJ2-1
CDR3 protein: CASSLNQETQFF
CDR3 DNA: TGTGCCAGCAGCTTAAACCAAGAGACCCAGTTCTTC

V gene: TRBV28
D gene: TRBD2
clone size: few
J gene: TRBJ2-1
CDR3 protein: CASSPGTSGYNEQFF
CDR3 DNA: TGTGCCAGCAGTCCCGGGACTAGCGGCTACAATGAGCAGTTCTTC

V gene: TRBV6-1
D gene: -
clone size: medium-sized
J gene: TRBJ2-1
CDR3 protein: CASRDAFNEQFF
CDR3 DNA: TGTGCCAGCAGGGACGCCTTCAATGAGCAGTTCTTC

V gene: TRBV6-1
D gene: -
clone size: -
J gene: TRBJ2-5
CDR3 protein: CASRPDSTLETQYF
CDR3 DNA: TGTGCCAGCCGACCGGACTCCACCTTAGAGACCCAGTACTTC

V gene: TRBV6-1
D gene: TRBD1
clone size: -
J gene: TRBJ2-1
CDR3 protein: CASQRGQSYEQFF
CDR3 DNA: TGTGCCAGCCAACGGGGACAGTCCTACGAGCAGTTCTTC

V gene: TRBV6-1
D gene: TRBD2
clone size: few
J gene: TRBJ2-7
CDR3 protein: CASSGGLAGLYNEQYF
CDR3 DNA: TGTGCCAGCAGTGGGGGACTAGCGGGTTTGTACAATGAGCAGTACTTC

V gene: TRBV6-6
D gene: -
clone size: few
J gene: TRBJ2-1
CDR3 protein: CASSYHIKETQFF
CDR3 DNA: TGTGCCAGCAGCTACCATATCAAAGAGACCCAGTTCTTC

V gene: TRBV10-3
D gene: -
clone size: medium-sized
J gene: TRBJ2-3
CDR3 protein: CAISERSLKDTGDTQYF
CDR3 DNA: TGTGCCATCAGTGAGCGCTCACTTAAGGATACAGGAGATACGCAGTATTTT

V gene: TRBV6-6
D gene: TRBD2
clone size: medium-sized
J gene: TRBJ2-7
CDR3 protein: CASSYSSGGAHEQYF
CDR3 DNA: TGTGCCAGCAGTTACTCCAGCGGGGGGGCCCATGAGCAGTACTTC

V gene: TRBV6-1
D gene: -
clone size: medium-sized
J gene: TRBJ2-7
CDR3 protein: CASRLQGYGEQYF
CDR3 DNA: TGTGCCAGCAGACTACAGGGCTACGGGGAGCAGTACTTC

V gene: TRBV7-8
D gene: TRBD1
clone size: medium-sized
J gene: TRBJ2-5
CDR3 protein: CASSSIFPGTVQETQYF
CDR3 DNA: TGTGCCAGCAGCTCGATATTCCCCGGGACAGTCCAAGAGACCCAGTACTTC

V gene: TRBV11-3
D gene: TRBD2
clone size: few
J gene: TRBJ2-5
CDR3 protein: CASSNNIVLAGDLRGEQYF
CDR3 DNA: TGTGCCAGCAGCAACAACATCGTACTAGCGGGAGATCTAAGAGGTGAGCAGTACTTC

V gene: TRBV6-1
D gene: TRBD1
clone size: medium-sized
J gene: TRBJ2-7
CDR3 protein: CASSPWDRVSYEQYF
CDR3 DNA: TGTGCCAGCTCCCCCTGGGACAGGGTGTCCTACGAGCAGTACTTC

V gene: TRBV6-1
D gene: TRBD2
clone size: large
J gene: TRBJ2-7
CDR3 protein: CASRTGAGGTYEQYF
CDR3 DNA: TGTGCCAGCAGGACCGGGGCGGGGGGGACCTACGAGCAGTACTTC

V gene: TRBV6-1
D gene: TRBD2
clone size: few
J gene: TRBJ2-1
CDR3 protein: CASRLGLAARDEQFF
CDR3 DNA: TGTGCCAGCAGGTTGGGACTAGCGGCAAGGGATGAGCAGTTCTTC

V gene: TRBV6-1
D gene: -
clone size: many
J gene: TRBJ2-1
CDR3 protein: CASSPRSLTGTYEQFF
CDR3 DNA: TGTGCCAGCAGTCCCCGATCTCTTACAGGGACCTACGAGCAGTTCTTC

V gene: TRBV12-3/TRBV12-4
D gene: -
clone size: few
J gene: TRBJ2-1
CDR3 protein: CASSSQGSLGYNEQFF
CDR3 DNA: TGTGCCAGCAGTTCCCAGGGGTCTTTAGGGTACAATGAGCAGTTCTTC

V gene: TRBV12-5
D gene: TRBD1
clone size: -
J gene: TRBJ1-5
CDR3 protein: CASGGEGQGNQPQHF
CDR3 DNA: TGTGCTAGTGGTGGGGAGGGACAGGGAAATCAGCCCCAGCATTTT

V gene: TRBV6-9
D gene: -
clone size: -
J gene: TRBJ1-5
CDR3 protein: CASHPWSDSNQPQHF
CDR3 DNA: TGTGCCAGCCACCCTTGGTCTGATAGCAATCAGCCCCAGCATTTT

V gene: TRBV24-1
D gene: -
clone size: -
J gene: TRBJ2-2
CDR3 protein: CATGSSTGELFF
CDR3 DNA: TGTGCCACCGGGAGTAGTACCGGGGAGCTGTTTTTT

V gene: TRBV6-1
D gene: -
clone size: many
J gene: TRBJ1-5
CDR3 protein: CASSRTGNQPQHF
CDR3 DNA: TGTGCCAGCAGTCGAACAGGGAATCAGCCCCAGCATTTT

V gene: TRBV7-2
D gene: TRBD1
clone size: -
J gene: TRBJ1-2
CDR3 protein: CASSFGDRNYGYTF
CDR3 DNA: TGTGCCAGCAGCTTTGGGGACAGAAACTATGGCTACACCTTC

V gene: TRBV7-6
D gene: -
clone size: -
J gene: TRBJ2-1
CDR3 protein: CASSLGSRNYNEQFF
CDR3 DNA: TGTGCCAGCAGCCTCGGCTCTAGAAACTACAATGAGCAGTTCTTC

V gene: TRBV7-2
D gene: -
clone size: medium-sized
J gene: TRBJ2-1
CDR3 protein: CASSLDTGFYNEQFF
CDR3 DNA: TGTGCCAGCAGCTTAGACACGGGTTTCTACAATGAGCAGTTCTTC

V gene: TRBV11-2
D gene: -
clone size: once
J gene: TRBJ2-1
CDR3 protein: CASRTGDYNEQFF
CDR3 DNA: TGTGCCAGCAGGACTGGCGACTACAATGAGCAGTTCTTC

V gene: TRBV6-6
D gene: -
clone size: medium-sized
J gene: TRBJ2-1
CDR3 protein: CASSYLAESAYNEQFF
CDR3 DNA: TGTGCCAGCAGTTACTTGGCTGAGTCGGCTTACAATGAGCAGTTCTTC

V gene: TRBV7-6
D gene: TRBD2
clone size: many
J gene: TRBJ2-7
CDR3 protein: CASSGTSDDRGGYNEQYF
CDR3 DNA: TGTGCCAGCAGCGGGACTAGCGACGATAGAGGGGGATACAATGAGCAGTACTTC

V gene: TRBV6-1
D gene: TRBD2
clone size: medium-sized
J gene: TRBJ2-5
CDR3 protein: CASSEEASGAETQYF
CDR3 DNA: TGTGCCAGCAGTGAAGAGGCTAGCGGGGCGGAGACCCAGTACTTC

V gene: TRBV7-2
D gene: -
clone size: many
J gene: TRBJ1-6
CDR3 protein: CASSLDPGIFSPLHF
CDR3 DNA: TGTGCCAGCAGCTTAGACCCAGGGATATTTTCACCCCTCCACTTT

V gene: TRBV7-2
D gene: TRBD2
clone size: large
J gene: TRBJ2-5
CDR3 protein: CASSLGGSGSQETQYF
CDR3 DNA: TGTGCCAGCAGCTTAGGTGGTAGCGGGTCTCAAGAGACCCAGTACTTC

V gene: TRBV4-3
D gene: -
clone size: -
J gene: TRBJ2-4
CDR3 protein: CASSQWDSKGPHEQYF
CDR3 DNA: TGCGCCAGCAGCCAATGGGACTCCAAAGGCCCCCATGAGCAGTACTTC

V gene: TRBV7-2
D gene: -
clone size: hyperexpanded
J gene: TRBJ2-1
CDR3 protein: CASSPLYGAYNEQFF
CDR3 DNA: TGTGCCAGCAGCCCTTTGTATGGGGCCTACAATGAGCAGTTCTTC

V gene: TRBV27
D gene: -
clone size: -
J gene: TRBJ1-5
CDR3 protein: CASSGGASQPQHF
CDR3 DNA: TGTGCCAGCAGTGGGGGGGCCAGTCAGCCCCAGCATTTT

V gene: TRBV6-1
D gene: TRBD2
clone size: large
J gene: TRBJ2-1
CDR3 protein: CASSEGLAILPEQFF
CDR3 DNA: TGTGCCAGCAGTGAGGGACTAGCGATTCTTCCGGAGCAGTTCTTC

V gene: TRBV6-1
D gene: -
clone size: many
J gene: TRBJ2-7
CDR3 protein: CASIPEGGRFHEQYF
CDR3 DNA: TGTGCCAGCATCCCCGAGGGGGGACGGTTTCATGAGCAGTACTTC

V gene: TRBV6-6
D gene: -
clone size: -
J gene: TRBJ2-5
CDR3 protein: CASSYSIDLATKQYF
CDR3 DNA: TGTGCCAGCAGTTACTCGATAGACTTGGCGACCAAGCAGTACTTC

V gene: TRBV6-1
D gene: -
clone size: medium-sized
J gene: TRBJ2-1
CDR3 protein: CASSPRSPPYEQFF
CDR3 DNA: TGTGCCAGCAGTCCACGGAGTCCACCCTACGAGCAGTTCTTC

V gene: TRBV27
D gene: -
clone size: few
J gene: TRBJ2-1
CDR3 protein: CASSFLGENNEQFF
CDR3 DNA: TGTGCCAGCAGTTTTTTGGGAGAGAACAATGAGCAGTTCTTC

V gene: TRBV11-2
D gene: TRBD1
clone size: -
J gene: TRBJ1-2
CDR3 protein: CASSARDSASTNGYTF
CDR3 DNA: TGTGCCAGCAGCGCCCGGGACAGCGCCTCAACTAATGGCTACACCTTC

V gene: TRBV10-2
D gene: -
clone size: few
J gene: TRBJ2-1
CDR3 protein: CASSEGGGFNEQFF
CDR3 DNA: TGCGCCAGCAGTGAAGGGGGGGGTTTTAATGAGCAGTTCTTC

V gene: TRBV6-1
D gene: -
clone size: medium-sized
J gene: TRBJ1-2
CDR3 protein: CASSAGTFDYGYTF
CDR3 DNA: TGTGCCAGCAGTGCCGGGACTTTCGACTATGGCTACACCTTC

V gene: TRBV24-1
D gene: -
clone size: few
J gene: TRBJ1-4
CDR3 protein: CATSDSDQGEHEKLFF
CDR3 DNA: TGTGCCACCAGTGATTCCGACCAGGGCGAGCATGAAAAACTGTTTTTT

V gene: TRBV6-1
D gene: TRBD2
clone size: -
J gene: TRBJ2-7
CDR3 protein: CASSNNGGGRRNEQYF
CDR3 DNA: TGTGCCAGCAGCAACAATGGCGGGGGTAGGAGAAATGAGCAGTACTTC

V gene: TRBV6-6
D gene: TRBD1
clone size: -
J gene: TRBJ2-7
CDR3 protein: CASSYSRQGIEQYF
CDR3 DNA: TGTGCCAGCAGTTACTCGAGACAGGGAATAGAGCAGTACTTC

V gene: TRBV5-3
D gene: -
clone size: once
J gene: TRBJ2-1
CDR3 protein: CASSPWGGHNEQFF
CDR3 DNA: TGTGCCAGCAGCCCCTGGGGGGGCCACAATGAGCAGTTCTTC

V gene: TRBV6-1
D gene: TRBD1
clone size: many
J gene: TRBJ2-7
CDR3 protein: CASSEGTGGYNEQYF
CDR3 DNA: TGTGCCAGCAGTGAAGGGACAGGGGGCTACAATGAGCAGTACTTC

V gene: TRBV6-6
D gene: -
clone size: -
J gene: TRBJ2-5
CDR3 protein: CASSYEGRAQETQYF
CDR3 DNA: TGTGCCAGCAGTTACGAGGGCAGGGCCCAAGAGACCCAGTACTTC